This TCR beta chain derives from a study of blood T cells in healthy people across ages. This clonotype showed up just a few times. Its antigen remains unknown. Trimming took off 0 bases at V and 2 bases at J, with 13 bases between the two ends. The CDR3 is 15 amino acids. Per the germline V gene, CDR1 is DFQATT and CDR2 is SNEGSKA (reference sequence). Using a J-beta primer mix together with a sample-barcoded 5' primer, a second PCR was run for about 6 to 11 cycles. From each sample, at least 3 million paired-end reads containing CDR3 were obtained. TCRdb analysed the 5' RACE reads with MiXCR anew, one entry per CDR3 protein. This table has roughly 800,000 distinct CDR3 sequences, 20% to 30% appearing once. General observations from the study: There was no known CMV status for donors, so expanded clonotype changes were possibly confounded.

The same specimen was also included in a second study, on T cells of mothers and their children. That investigation notes: A few healthy Caucasian mothers and their six children donated. Similar effects of thymic selection on TCR recombination output were recorded in related and unrelated pairs.

Sequenced input: blood. The rearrangement links TRBV20-1 to TRBJ2-5; TRBD2 is a possible D gene (5 bases). The origin of this receptor is a boy aged 5-17 years in good health. In nucleotides, the CDR3 is TGCAGTGCTAGAGATTATTGGGCGGGTCAAGAGACCCAGTACTTC. Residues: CSARDYWAGQETQYF.